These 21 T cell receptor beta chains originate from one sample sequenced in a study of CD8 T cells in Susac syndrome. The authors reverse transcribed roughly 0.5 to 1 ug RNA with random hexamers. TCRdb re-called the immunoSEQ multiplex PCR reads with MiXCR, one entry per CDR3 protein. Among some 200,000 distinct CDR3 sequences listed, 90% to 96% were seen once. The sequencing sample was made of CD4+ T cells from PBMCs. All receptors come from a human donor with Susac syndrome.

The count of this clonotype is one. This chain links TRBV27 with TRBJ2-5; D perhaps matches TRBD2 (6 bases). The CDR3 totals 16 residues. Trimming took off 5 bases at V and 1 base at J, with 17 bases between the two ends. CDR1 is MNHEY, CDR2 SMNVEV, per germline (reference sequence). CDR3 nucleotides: TGTGCCAGCAGTCCAAACCGAAGGGACTCCCAAGAGACCCAGTACTTC. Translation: CASSPNRRDSQETQYF.

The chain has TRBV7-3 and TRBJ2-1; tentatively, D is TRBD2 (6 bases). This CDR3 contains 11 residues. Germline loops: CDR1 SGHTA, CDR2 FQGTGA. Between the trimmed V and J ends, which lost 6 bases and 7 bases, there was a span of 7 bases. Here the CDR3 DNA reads TGTGCCAGCAGTCGGGAGAATGAGCAGTTCTTC. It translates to CASSRENEQFF.

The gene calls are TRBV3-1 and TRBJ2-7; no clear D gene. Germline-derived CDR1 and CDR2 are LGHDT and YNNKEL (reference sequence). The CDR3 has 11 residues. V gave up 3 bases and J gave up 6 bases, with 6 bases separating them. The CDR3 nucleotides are TGTGCCAGCAGCCATGTGAGCGAGCAGTACTTC. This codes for CASSHVSEQYF.

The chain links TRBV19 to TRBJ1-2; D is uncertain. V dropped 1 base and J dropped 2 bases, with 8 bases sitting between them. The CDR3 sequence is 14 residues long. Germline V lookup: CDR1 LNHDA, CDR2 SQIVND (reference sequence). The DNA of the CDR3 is TGTGCCAGTAGTATAGTTGGCGGGAACTATGGCTACACCTTC. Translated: CASSIVGGNYGYTF.

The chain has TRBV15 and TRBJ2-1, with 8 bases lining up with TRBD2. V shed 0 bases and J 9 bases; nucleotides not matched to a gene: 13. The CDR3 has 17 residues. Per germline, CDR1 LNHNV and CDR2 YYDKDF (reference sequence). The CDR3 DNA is TGTGCCACCAGCAGAGATGGCCGCGGGGGGCCGAATCGTGAGCAGTTCTTC. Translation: CATSRDGRGGPNREQFF.

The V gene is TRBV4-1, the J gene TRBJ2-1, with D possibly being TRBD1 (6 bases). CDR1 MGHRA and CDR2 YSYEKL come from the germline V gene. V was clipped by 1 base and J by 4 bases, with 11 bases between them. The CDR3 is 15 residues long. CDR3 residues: CASSQVGTPYNEQFF. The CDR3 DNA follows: TGCGCCAGCAGCCAAGTGGGGACACCATACAATGAGCAGTTCTTC.

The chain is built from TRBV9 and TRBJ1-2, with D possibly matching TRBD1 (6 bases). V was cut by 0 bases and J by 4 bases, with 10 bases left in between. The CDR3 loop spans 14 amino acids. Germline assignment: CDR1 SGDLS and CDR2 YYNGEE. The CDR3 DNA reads TGTGCCAGCAGCGTAGCTGACAGGCCCTATGGCTACACCTTC. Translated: CASSVADRPYGYTF.

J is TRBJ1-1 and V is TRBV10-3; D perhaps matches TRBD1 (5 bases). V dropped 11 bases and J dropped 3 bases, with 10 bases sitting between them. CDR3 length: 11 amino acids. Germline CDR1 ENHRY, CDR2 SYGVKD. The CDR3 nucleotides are TGTGCCTCGCAGGGTTACACTGAAGCTTTCTTT. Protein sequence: CASQGYTEAFF.

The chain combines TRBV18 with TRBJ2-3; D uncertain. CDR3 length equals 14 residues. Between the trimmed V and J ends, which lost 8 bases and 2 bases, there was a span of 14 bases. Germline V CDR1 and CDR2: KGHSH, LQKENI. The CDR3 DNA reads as TGTGCCAGCGCGGCTAGTGGCCACACAGATACGCAGTATTTT. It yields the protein CASAASGHTDTQYF.

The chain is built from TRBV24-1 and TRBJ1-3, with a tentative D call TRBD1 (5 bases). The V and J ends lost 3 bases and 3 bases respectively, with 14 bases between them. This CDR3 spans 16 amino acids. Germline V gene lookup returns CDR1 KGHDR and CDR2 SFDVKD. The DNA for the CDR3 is TGTGCCACCAGTGATGTGGCCAGGGCGTATGGAAACACCATATATTTT. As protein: CATSDVARAYGNTIYF.

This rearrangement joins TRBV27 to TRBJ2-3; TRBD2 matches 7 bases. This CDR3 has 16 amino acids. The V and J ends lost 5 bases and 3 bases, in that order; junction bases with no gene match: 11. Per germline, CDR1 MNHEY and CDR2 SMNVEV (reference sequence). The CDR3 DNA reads TGTGCCAGCAGTCCGCCAAACGGGAGGCCGACAGATACGCAGTATTTT. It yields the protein CASSPPNGRPTDTQYF.

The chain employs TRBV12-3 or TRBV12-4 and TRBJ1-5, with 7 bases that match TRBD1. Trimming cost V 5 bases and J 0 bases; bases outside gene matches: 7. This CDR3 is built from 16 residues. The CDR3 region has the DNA TGTGCCAGCAGTAGCGGGACAGTCTATAGCAATCAGCCCCAGCATTTT. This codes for CASSSGTVYSNQPQHF.

The CDR3 sequence is CASSYLSGAHADTQYF. In DNA, the CDR3 is TGTGCCAGCAGCTACCTTAGCGGGGCCCACGCAGATACGCAGTATTTT. V usage is TRBV3-1 and J usage is TRBJ2-3, with 8 bases fitting TRBD2. This CDR3 is built from 16 residues. With 5 bases clipped from V and 4 bases from J, the junction kept 11 bases outside the gene matches. Germline V gene lookup returns CDR1 LGHDT and CDR2 YNNKEL (reference sequence).

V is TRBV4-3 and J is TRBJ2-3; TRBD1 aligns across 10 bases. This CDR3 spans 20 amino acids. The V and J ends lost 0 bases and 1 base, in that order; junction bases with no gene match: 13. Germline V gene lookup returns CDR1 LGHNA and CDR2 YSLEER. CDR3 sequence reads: CASSQERSTGGAGRTDTQYF. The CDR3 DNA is TGCGCCAGCAGCCAAGAAAGGTCGACAGGGGGCGCGGGTCGCACAGATACGCAGTATTTT.

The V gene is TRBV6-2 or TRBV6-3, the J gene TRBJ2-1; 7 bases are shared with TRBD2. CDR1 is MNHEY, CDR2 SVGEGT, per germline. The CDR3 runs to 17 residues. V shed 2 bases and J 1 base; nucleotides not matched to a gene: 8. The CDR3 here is CASSYEGSGPSYNEQFF. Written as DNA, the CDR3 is TGTGCCAGCAGTTACGAGGGTAGCGGGCCTTCCTACAATGAGCAGTTCTTC.

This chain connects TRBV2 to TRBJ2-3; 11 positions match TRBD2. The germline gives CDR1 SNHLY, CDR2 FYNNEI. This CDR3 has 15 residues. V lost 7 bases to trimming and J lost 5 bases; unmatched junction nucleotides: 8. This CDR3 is CASIPTSGVRDTQYF. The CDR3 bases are TGTGCCAGCATTCCGACTAGCGGGGTGAGAGATACGCAGTATTTT.

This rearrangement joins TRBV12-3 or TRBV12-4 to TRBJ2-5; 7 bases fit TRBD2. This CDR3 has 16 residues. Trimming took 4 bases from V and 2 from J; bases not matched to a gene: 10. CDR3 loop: CASSSPSRAGQETQYF. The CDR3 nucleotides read TGTGCCAGCAGTTCGCCATCCAGAGCGGGGCAAGAGACCCAGTACTTC.

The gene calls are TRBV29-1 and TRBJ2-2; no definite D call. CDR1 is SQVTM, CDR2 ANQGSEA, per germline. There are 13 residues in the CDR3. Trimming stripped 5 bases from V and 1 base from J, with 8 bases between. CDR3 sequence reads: CSVNSENTGELFF. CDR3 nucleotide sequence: TGCAGCGTTAACTCCGAGAACACCGGGGAGCTGTTTTTT.

The CDR3 DNA is TGTGCCAGCAGCCAAGCGCCGGGGGTCCAAGAGACCCAGTACTTC. As protein: CASSQAPGVQETQYF. The chain joins TRBV3-1 to TRBJ2-5; possibly TRBD2 for D (6 bases). The germline V gene has CDR1 LGHDT and CDR2 YNNKEL (reference sequence). This CDR3 region has 15 residues. Trimming pared 1 base from V and 1 base from J, leaving 10 bases between.

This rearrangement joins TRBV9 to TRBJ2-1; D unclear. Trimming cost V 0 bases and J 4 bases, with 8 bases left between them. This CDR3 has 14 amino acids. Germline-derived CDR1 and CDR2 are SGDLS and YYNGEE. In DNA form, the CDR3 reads TGTGCCAGCAGCGTAGACAGTTCTTACAATGAGCAGTTCTTC. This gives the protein CASSVDSSYNEQFF. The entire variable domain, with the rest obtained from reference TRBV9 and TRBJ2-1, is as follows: DSGVTQTPKHLITATGQRVTLRCSPRSGDLSVYWYQQSLDQGLQFLIQYYNGEERAKGNILERFSAQQFPDLHSELNLSSLELGDSALYFCASSVDSSYNEQFFGPGTRLTVL.

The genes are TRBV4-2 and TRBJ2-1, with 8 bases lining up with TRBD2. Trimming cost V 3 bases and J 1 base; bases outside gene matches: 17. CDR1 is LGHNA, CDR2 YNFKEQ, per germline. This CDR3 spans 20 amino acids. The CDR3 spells CASSQISALAGGPSYNEQFF. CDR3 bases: TGTGCCAGCAGCCAGATTTCCGCTCTTGCGGGGGGCCCTTCCTACAATGAGCAGTTCTTC.